The 22 T cell receptor beta chains given below trace back to one sample, sequenced in a study of CD8+ T cells in alopecia areata. Sequencing relied on a cDNA template that was reverse transcribed from extracted RNA. TCRdb's copy holds only in-frame clones and misses some; the assay was immunoSEQ multiplex PCR. The sample has about 220,000 clones, 50% to 70% seen once; the top ten hold around 1.5%. Documented treatment: oral pan-JAK inhibitor, 5-10 mg twice daily. This sample comprised CD4+ T cells sorted from blood, obtained at week 4, from a patient treated with tofacitinib. The receptor set was obtained from a human donor with alopecia areata.

V usage is TRBV5-4 and J usage is TRBJ1-1; tentative D call: TRBD1 (5 bases). Trimming stripped 4 bases from V and 2 bases from J, with 18 bases between. Germline loops: CDR1 SGHNT, CDR2 YYREEE (reference sequence). The CDR3 extends over 16 amino acids. The CDR3 loop is CASSKTGETSNTEAFF. The CDR3 DNA is TGTGCCAGCAGCAAAACAGGCGAGACGTCCAACACTGAAGCTTTCTTT.

This clone has more than one count but fewer than ten. This chain uses TRBV19 with TRBJ2-7, with D perhaps assigned TRBD1 or TRBD2 (5 bases each). V gave up 5 bases and J gave up 3 bases, with 17 bases separating them. The CDR3 consists of 15 residues. CDR1 is LNHDA and CDR2 is SQIVND in the germline V gene (reference sequence). The CDR3 nucleotides read TGTGCCAGTAGTGTCGCCGGGACGTTGAACTACGAGCAGTACTTC. Its translation is CASSVAGTLNYEQYF. The full variable domain, its missing parts supplied by reference TRBV19 and TRBJ2-7, is DGGITQSPKYLFRKEGQNVTLSCEQNLNHDAMYWYRQDPGQGLRLIYYSQIVNDFQKGDIAEGYSVSREKKESFPLTVTSAQKNPTAFYLCASSVAGTLNYEQYFGPGTRLTVT.

V usage is TRBV28 and J usage is TRBJ1-1; D unclear. CDR1 MDHEN and CDR2 SYDVKM come from the germline V gene. The CDR3 covers 15 residues. V was shortened by 3 bases and J by 2 bases, with 13 bases between the two germline ends. The CDR3 region has the DNA TGTGCCAGCAGTTTTCCGGGCAGACTAAACACTGAAGCTTTCTTT. Translating it yields CASSFPGRLNTEAFF.

The chain has TRBV5-1 and TRBJ1-1, with no clear D. V was shortened by 0 bases and J by 0 bases, with 12 bases between the two germline ends. The CDR3 has 16 amino acids. In germline, CDR1 is SGHRS, CDR2 YFSETQ. CDR3 in amino acids: CASSLESRTLNTEAFF. The CDR3 region has the DNA TGCGCCAGCAGCTTGGAATCTCGCACGCTGAACACTGAAGCTTTCTTT.

There are a few counts of this clone. J is TRBJ1-1 and V is TRBV27; the match to TRBD1 covers 7 bases. The J segment lost 5 bases and the V segment lost 3 bases, leaving 6 bases of the junction unmatched. This CDR3 spans 14 amino acids. From germline, CDR1 is MNHEY and CDR2 SMNVEV (reference sequence). CDR3 residues: CASSFNRGRTEAFF. The CDR3 nucleotides read TGTGCCAGCAGTTTTAACAGGGGAAGGACTGAAGCTTTCTTT.

This clone was counted once. The chain joins TRBV30 to TRBJ1-1; 7 bases are shared with TRBD1. Germline trimming cut 4 bases from V and 5 bases from J; bases unmatched to any gene: 7. The CDR3 totals 13 residues. Germline values: CDR1 GTSNPN, CDR2 SVGIG (reference sequence). CDR3 bases: TGTGCCTGGAACAGGGGCGATCGGACTGAAGCTTTCTTT. The encoded protein is CAWNRGDRTEAFF.

This clone was counted only a few times. This rearrangement joins TRBV15 to TRBJ1-6, with D unresolved. CDR1 and CDR2 from the germline V gene are LNHNV and YYDKDF (reference sequence). This CDR3 region has 14 residues. V lost 4 bases to trimming and J lost 9 bases, with 13 bases between them. The CDR3 bases are TGTGCCACCAGCAAAGGGTTGGCCATTTCACCCCTCCACTTT. It yields the protein CATSKGLAISPLHF.

This clone occurred a few times. The chain's CDR3 is CASSYPDRGSEAFF. CDR3 bases: TGTGCCAGCAGTTACCCCGACAGGGGGTCTGAAGCTTTCTTT. This sequence joins TRBV6-5 and TRBJ1-1, with 9 bases fitting TRBD1. Germline assignment: CDR1 MNHEY and CDR2 SVGAGI. The ends lost 2 bases at V and 6 bases at J; junction bases unmatched: 4. The CDR3 loop spans 14 amino acids.

This clone was detected only a few times. This chain uses TRBV28 with TRBJ2-1, with TRBD1 as a possible D gene (6 bases). Trimming pared 5 bases from V and 11 bases from J, leaving 7 bases between. From germline, CDR1 is MDHEN and CDR2 SYDVKM. This CDR3 has 10 residues. The CDR3: CASSTGKQFF. CDR3 nucleotide sequence: TGTGCCAGCAGTACAGGGAAGCAGTTCTTC.

This clone was seen once. The genes are TRBV6-5 and TRBJ2-5, with D maybe TRBD2 (6 bases). V shed 0 bases and J shed 5 bases, with 7 bases lying between them. This CDR3 is 13 amino acids long. The germline V gene encodes CDR1 MNHEY and CDR2 SVGAGI. Here the CDR3 reads CASSYSRGETQYF. Here the CDR3 DNA reads TGTGCCAGCAGTTACTCCCGGGGGGAGACCCAGTACTTC.

The chain carries TRBV30 and TRBJ1-2; weak D call: TRBD1 (5 bases). V was cut by 1 base and J by 5 bases, with 17 bases left in between. Germline CDR1 reads GTSNPN; CDR2 reads SVGIG (reference sequence). The CDR3 covers 15 residues. CDR3 protein: CAWSARDWGDYGYTF. The CDR3 nucleotides read TGTGCCTGGAGTGCCCGGGACTGGGGGGATTATGGCTACACCTTC.

As concerns this clone: The same CDR3 also results from other DNA sequences found in this sample. V and J are TRBV9 and TRBJ1-2; D is possibly TRBD1 (5 bases). With 4 bases removed from V and 3 bases from J, the gap between germline ends came to 13 bases. The CDR3 runs to 14 residues. In germline, CDR1 is SGDLS, CDR2 YYNGEE. For the CDR3, the DNA is TGTGCCAGCAGCCCCCGGGACGGCTACTATGGCTACACCTTC. It yields the protein CASSPRDGYYGYTF.

This chain joins TRBV15 and TRBJ2-5; no clear D. V was trimmed by 0 bases and J by 0 bases, leaving 8 bases between them. The CDR3 runs to 15 residues. Germline V CDR1 and CDR2: LNHNV, YYDKDF (reference sequence). The CDR3 DNA is TGTGCCACCAGCAGAGAGATTTCGCACCAAGAGACCCAGTACTTC. This translates into CATSREISHQETQYF.

There are a few counts of this clone. Other nucleotide sequences in the sample specify the same CDR3. J is TRBJ1-2 and V is TRBV29-1; no reliable D call. Trimming cost V 6 bases and J 5 bases, with 10 bases left between them. Germline-derived CDR1 and CDR2 are SQVTM and ANQGSEA. The CDR3 length is 11 residues. Here the CDR3 DNA reads TGCAGCGTCGGCGAAGGGTATGGCTACACCTTC. Encoded protein: CSVGEGYGYTF.

The chain recombines TRBV5-1 with TRBJ2-7, with TRBD2 as a possible D gene (5 bases). V was cut by 5 bases and J by 6 bases, with 12 bases left in between. CDR1 is SGHRS, CDR2 YFSETQ, per germline. The CDR3 loop spans 12 amino acids. The CDR3: CASSLRASEQYF. Here the CDR3 DNA reads TGCGCCAGCAGTCTGAGGGCCTCCGAGCAGTACTTC.

There are a few counts of this clone. The gene calls are TRBV5-1 and TRBJ1-2, with 9 bases aligning to TRBD1. V shed 6 bases, J shed 2 bases, and the junction held 5 bases outside the gene matches. The germline V gene encodes CDR1 SGHRS and CDR2 YFSETQ. This CDR3 region has 14 residues. The DNA for the CDR3 is TGCGCCAGCAACGACGGACAGGGGAACTATGGCTACACCTTC. Encoded protein: CASNDGQGNYGYTF.

A few counts support this clone. The CDR3 is CASGLNKGTGSIEQYF. CDR3 in DNA: TGTGCTAGTGGTTTAAACAAGGGGACAGGATCAATCGAGCAGTACTTC. The chain recombines TRBV12-5 with TRBJ2-7; 8 nucleotides line up with TRBD1. J was trimmed by 6 bases and V by 3 bases; bases with no gene match: 13. This CDR3 spans 16 amino acids. The germline gives CDR1 LGHNT, CDR2 FRNRAP.

J is TRBJ1-6 and V is TRBV2, with TRBD1 identical over 9 bases. Germline lookup yields CDR1 SNHLY and CDR2 FYNNEI. The CDR3 consists of 17 residues. Losses at the gene ends were 8 bases for V and 7 bases for J; bases not matched to a gene: 15. CDR3 nucleotide sequence: TGTGCCAGCGGCCCTTCACGGGACAGGGCGGGGAATTCACCCCTCCACTTT. Translating gives CASGPSRDRAGNSPLHF.

This clone was observed a handful of times. The V and J genes are TRBV2 and TRBJ2-7; no reliable D call. Germline values: CDR1 SNHLY, CDR2 FYNNEI. CDR3 length: 11 residues. Deletions cut 1 base from V and 5 bases from J, with 3 bases between. CDR3 region: CASSEVHEQYF. CDR3 nucleotide sequence: TGTGCCAGCAGTGAAGTCCACGAGCAGTACTTC.

The chain links TRBV5-6 to TRBJ1-6, with D possibly matching TRBD1 (5 bases). Germline lookup yields CDR1 SGHDT and CDR2 YYEEEE. There are 13 residues in the CDR3. V lost 2 bases and J 9 bases, leaving 9 bases between the germline ends. The CDR3 spells CASSLAGPSPLHF. The CDR3 bases are TGTGCCAGCAGCTTAGCAGGGCCTTCACCCCTCCACTTT.

This clone has only one observation. The chain employs TRBV4-1 and TRBJ2-7; no clear D. The germline V gene encodes CDR1 MGHRA and CDR2 YSYEKL. CDR3 length: 13 residues. V was cut by 1 base and J by 6 bases, with 10 bases left in between. The CDR3 here is CASSQVPGSEQYF. The CDR3 nucleotides read TGCGCCAGCAGCCAAGTACCAGGAAGCGAGCAGTACTTC.

A word on this clone: Distinct nucleotide sequences in the sample also encode this CDR3. This chain links TRBV20-1 with TRBJ2-1; no firm D call. Germline assignment: CDR1 DFQATT and CDR2 SNEGSKA (reference sequence). The CDR3 spans 10 residues. V was cut by 2 bases and J by 6 bases, with 2 bases left in between. CDR3 DNA sequence: TGCAGTGCTAGACGCAATGAGCAGTTCTTC. Protein sequence: CSARRNEQFF.